Below are 12 T cell receptor beta chains sequenced from a single sample in a study of CD8+CD57+ T cells in acquired aplastic anemia. Using genomic DNA as the template, TCR beta VDJ and CDR3 profiling was carried out. TCRdb re-called the reads with MiXCR, one entry per CDR3 protein. The profile shows around 400,000 distinct CDR3 sequences, roughly 64% of them singletons. Sequencing was carried out using sorted CD4+, CD8+, or CD8+CD57+ T cells (not recorded which) from PBMCs. These receptors came from a human donor in good health, serving as a control.

The rearrangement links TRBV7-2 to TRBJ2-6, with 9 bases that match TRBD2. Germline values: CDR1 SGHTA, CDR2 FQGNSA. Unmatched junction bases numbered 5, after V lost 1 base and J lost 1 base. CDR3 length: 18 residues. The CDR3 sequence: CASSLVWLAGSGANVLTF. The CDR3 nucleotides read TGTGCCAGCAGCTTAGTGTGGCTAGCGGGGTCTGGGGCCAACGTCCTGACTTTC.

To note about this clonotype: A read error may account for a junction end that differs from germline. This chain links TRBV7-2 with TRBJ2-2; a weak D match, TRBD2 (6 bases). The germline gives CDR1 SGHTA, CDR2 FQGNSA. This CDR3 contains 14 residues. The CDR3 reads CASSFGTNTGGLFF. DNA of the CDR3: TGTGCCAGCAGCTTCGGTACGAACACCGGGGGGCTGTTTTTT.

In this sample, this clonotype turned up a few times. Given the absence of the conserved phenylalanine or tryptophan at the CDR3 end, a read error is likely. Because the CDR3's place on the DNA is in doubt, the DNA is left out and the CDR3 is given as listed by TCRdb. This sequence joins TRBV29-1 and TRBJ2-7; the tabulated D call, TRBD1, remains unverified against the DNA. The germline V gene has CDR1 SQVTM and CDR2 ANQGSEA. The CDR3 length is 11 residues, termini included. The CDR3 here is CSVEIQGLLYL.

The rearrangement joins TRBV7-2 to TRBJ2-7; D is uncertain. The CDR3 consists of 15 residues. The ends were cut back, 0 bases at V and 5 bases at J, with 14 bases in the middle. Germline-derived CDR1 and CDR2 are SGHTA and FQGNSA. CDR3 nucleotide sequence: TGTGCCAGCAGCTTAGCCGGACGGATAGCCCACGAGCAGTACTTC. It translates to CASSLAGRIAHEQYF.

Note on this clonotype: Just one base apart from a much larger clone, this may be a read error. V is TRBV10-1 and J is TRBJ1-2, with no clear D. Germline assignment: CDR1 WNHNN and CDR2 SYGVQD (reference sequence). The CDR3 totals 17 residues. The CDR3 here is CASSDTPIGFVDYGHTF. CDR3 sequence (DNA): TGTGCCAGCAGCGACACCCCAATAGGGTTTGTCGACTATGGCCACACCTTC.

This clonotype came up many times. The chain employs TRBV19 and TRBJ2-3; D gene unclear. The CDR3 spans 15 residues. Trimming removed 6 bases from V and 1 base from J, with 14 bases in between. Germline V gene data show CDR1 as LNHDA and CDR2 as SQIVND (reference sequence). CDR3 amino acids: CASSPSVARTDTQYF. CDR3 nucleotide sequence: TGTGCCAGTAGCCCCTCCGTGGCCCGCACAGATACGCAGTATTTT.

J is TRBJ1-5 and V is TRBV10-2; no reliable D call. Germline assignment: CDR1 WSHSY and CDR2 SAAADI. V was cut by 3 bases and J by 4 bases, with 10 bases left in between. This CDR3 comprises 14 residues. The CDR3 DNA sequence: TGCGCCAGCAGTGACCCGGGCGGGAATCAGCCCCAGCATTTT. Protein: CASSDPGGNQPQHF.

Comments on this clonotype: At one boundary the junction diverges from the germline segment, which might be a read error. The chain is built from TRBV14 and TRBJ2-7; weak D call: TRBD2 (5 bases). The CDR3 spans 13 residues. The germline gives CDR1 SGHDN, CDR2 FVKESK. The CDR3 here is CASSLASNSPLHF. DNA for the CDR3: TGTGCCAGCAGCCTAGCGTCTAATTCACCCCTCCACTTC.

Notes on this clonotype: A read error may account for a junction end that differs from germline. The CDR3 is CASSHGTENTGAFF. The CDR3 DNA reads TGCGCCAGCAGCCACGGGACAGAGAACACTGGAGCTTTCTTT. This chain uses TRBV12-3 or TRBV12-4 with TRBJ1-1; 7 bases are shared with TRBD1. There are 14 residues in the CDR3.

The genes are TRBV11-1 and TRBJ1-5, with D maybe TRBD1 (5 bases). With 4 bases removed from V and 5 bases from J, the gap between germline ends came to 15 bases. Germline V gene sequence: CDR1 SGHAT, CDR2 FQDESV (reference sequence). The CDR3 runs 15 residues. CDR3 DNA: TGTGCCAGCAGCTGGACTGGCAGGGATCATCAGCCCCAGCATTTT. Its translation is CASSWTGRDHQPQHF.

This chain links TRBV9 with TRBJ2-3, with D possibly being TRBD1 (5 bases). V dropped 2 bases and J dropped 9 bases, with 22 bases sitting between them. CDR1 is SGDLS and CDR2 is YYNGEE in the germline V gene. The CDR3 runs to 16 residues. The CDR3 is CASSVYDSSYGYTQYF. DNA of the CDR3: TGTGCCAGCAGCGTGTACGACAGCAGCTATGGCTACACGCAGTATTTT.

Turning to this clonotype: An end of the junction does not agree with germline; a read error may underlie this. The chain has TRBV7-9 and TRBJ1-1; 7 positions agree with TRBD1. The CDR3 consists of 15 residues. CDR1 and CDR2 (germline): SEHNR, FQNEAQ (reference sequence). The CDR3 is CAGSLGYDRVTEAFF. The CDR3 DNA is TGTGCCGGCAGCCTAGGGTATGACAGGGTCACTGAAGCTTTCTTT.